The present TCR beta chain was sequenced within a study of OX40 agonist ivuxolimab in advanced cancers. Study background: Patient treatment consisted of intravenous ivuxolimab administration every 2 weeks at 0.01 to 10 mg/kg. Hepatocellular carcinoma, melanoma, renal cell or head and neck cancer was diagnosed in the dose-escalation patients.

With respect to this clone: Its antigen is still unknown.

Trimming cost V 6 bases and J 6 bases; bases outside gene matches: 7. CDR3 size: 14 residues. Germline CDR1 and CDR2: MNHEY and SMNVEV (reference sequence). Only in-frame clones appear in the TCRdb table, and some are missing; sequencing was by immunoSEQ multiplex PCR. The sample shows tens of thousands of clones, 81% of them seen only once. Study-wide findings and caveats: The CD4+ and CD8+ T cells in the blood had expanded clonally by week 6 at 0.1 to 3.0 mg/kg. Specificity for antigen went undetermined in the expanded peripheral T cells.

Sequencing used CD4+ or CD8+ T cells sorted from blood, obtained in a trial of the OX40 agonist ivuxolimab. The clonotype comes from an adult with an advanced solid tumor such as melanoma, head and neck, liver or kidney cancer. V gene TRBV27 combines with J gene TRBJ2-4; 8 nucleotides align to TRBD1. CDR3 protein: CASRGTGGGNIQYF. CDR3 in DNA: TGTGCCAGCAGAGGAACAGGGGGTGGAAACATTCAGTACTTC.